Listed here are 5 T cell receptor beta chains from one sample, sequenced in a study of T cell repertoires in cytomegalovirus infection. TCRdb re-called the reads with MiXCR, one entry per CDR3 protein. The sample records over 90,000 distinct CDR3 sequences, approximately 15% being singletons. The specimen sequenced was PBMCs. The receptors were sampled from a human donor in good health (CMV status not recorded). Some clones in this sample may be carry-over from other donors' samples.

In its sample, this clonotype was seen many times. The V call is TRBV11-2, the J call TRBJ1-3; tentative D call: TRBD1 (5 bases). Germline CDR1 is SGHAT and CDR2 is FQNNGV. This CDR3 contains 13 residues. The V end lost 6 bases, the J end lost 3 bases, and 9 bases lay between the germline ends. The CDR3 region has the DNA TGTGCCAGCAGACAGGCAGTTGGAAACACCATATATTTT. It is translated as CASRQAVGNTIYF. The entire variable domain, with the rest obtained from reference TRBV11-2 and TRBJ1-3, is as follows: EAGVAQSPRYKIIEKRQSVAFWCNPISGHATLYWYQQILGQGPKLLIQFQNNGVVDDSQLPKDRFSAERLKGVDSTLKIQPAKLEDSAVYLCASRQAVGNTIYFGEGSWLTVV.

The rearrangement links TRBV5-1 to TRBJ1-4; weak D call: TRBD1 (6 bases). Germline-derived CDR1 and CDR2 are SGHRS and YFSETQ. Trimming removed 4 bases from V and 0 bases from J, with 16 bases in between. This CDR3 is 17 amino acids long. The chain's CDR3 is CASSTLGAGATNEKLFF. CDR3 nucleotides: TGCGCCAGCAGCACACTCGGGGCAGGGGCAACTAATGAAAAACTGTTTTTT.

In regard to this clonotype: Given a much more abundant clone one base away, this may be a read error. The chain uses TRBV7-2 and TRBJ2-2, with D perhaps being TRBD1 or TRBD2 (6 bases each). The length of the CDR3 is 17 residues. Germline CDR1 is SGHTA and CDR2 is FQGNSA. The CDR3 nucleotides read TGTGCCAGCAGCTCGATTCTAGGGGGGAGGAACACCGGGGTGCTGTTTTTT. The encoded protein is CASSSILGGRNTGVLFF.

V usage is TRBV18 and J usage is TRBJ2-1, with TRBD2 as a possible D gene (6 bases). This CDR3 region has 18 residues. Germline lookup yields CDR1 KGHSH and CDR2 LQKENI. With 3 bases removed from V and 6 bases from J, the gap between germline ends came to 24 bases. The CDR3 DNA reads as TGTGCCAGCTCACCCGGCGGGGTTTGGAAAGGGTTCCTCAATGAGCAGTTCTTC. Translated: CASSPGGVWKGFLNEQFF.

This clonotype was seen a few times. The chain uses TRBV2 and TRBJ1-3; D possibly corresponds to TRBD1 (5 bases). V lost 3 bases and J 9 bases, leaving 12 bases between the germline ends. The CDR3 sequence is 13 residues long. Per the germline V gene, CDR1 is SNHLY and CDR2 is FYNNEI. CDR3 nucleotides: TGTGCCAGCAGTGATGACAGCCGAGGCACCATATATTTT. It encodes CASSDDSRGTIYF.